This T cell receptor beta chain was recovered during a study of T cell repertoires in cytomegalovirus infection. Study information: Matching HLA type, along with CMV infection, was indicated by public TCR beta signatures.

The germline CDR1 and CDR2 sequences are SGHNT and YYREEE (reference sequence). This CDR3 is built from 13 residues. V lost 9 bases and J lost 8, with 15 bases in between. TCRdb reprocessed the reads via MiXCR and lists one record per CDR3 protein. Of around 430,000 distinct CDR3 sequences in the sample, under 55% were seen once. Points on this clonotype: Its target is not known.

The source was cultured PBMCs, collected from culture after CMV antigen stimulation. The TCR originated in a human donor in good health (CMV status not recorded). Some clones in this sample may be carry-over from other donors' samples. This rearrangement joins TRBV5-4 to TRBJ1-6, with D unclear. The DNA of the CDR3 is TGTGCCATGGCGGGCGAAAGCGATTCACCCCTCCACTTT. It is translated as CAMAGESDSPLHF.